This entry concerns a single TCR beta chain. The CDR3 runs to 14 residues. J lost 6 bases, V lost 6 bases, and 8 bases had no gene match. CDR1 is MNHEY, CDR2 SVGAGI, per germline. 60 Vbeta and 13 Jbeta primers were used in PCR. Measured with immunoSEQ multiplex PCR; TCRdb has only the in-frame clones, and not every one. The table has under 150,000 clones, about three quarters seen once. The source of the sample is a study of cytomegalovirus exposure and HLA in healthy donors. This sequence was found in a man between 18 and 35 years old in good health and CMV-seronegative. Sequencing was carried out using PBMCs. The rearrangement uses TRBV6-5 and TRBJ2-1, with TRBD2 identical over 7 bases. CDR3 sequence reads: CASRVEGRGNEQFF. As DNA, the CDR3 is TGTGCCAGCAGGGTGGAGGGGAGGGGCAATGAGCAGTTCTTC.